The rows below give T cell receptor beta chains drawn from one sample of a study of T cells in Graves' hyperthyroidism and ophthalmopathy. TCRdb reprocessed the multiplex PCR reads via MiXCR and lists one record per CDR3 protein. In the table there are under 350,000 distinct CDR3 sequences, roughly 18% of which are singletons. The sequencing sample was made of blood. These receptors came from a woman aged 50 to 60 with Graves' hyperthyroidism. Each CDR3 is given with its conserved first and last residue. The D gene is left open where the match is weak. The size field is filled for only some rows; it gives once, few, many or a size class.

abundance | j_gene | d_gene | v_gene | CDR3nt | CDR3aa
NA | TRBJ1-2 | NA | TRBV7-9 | TGTGCCAGCAGCCAAGTTACGGGAAACTATGGCTACACCTTC | CASSQVTGNYGYTF
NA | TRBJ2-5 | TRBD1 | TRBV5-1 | TGCGCCAGCAGCCCAGGACAGGCTAATTACCTAGAGACCCAGTACTTC | CASSPGQANYLETQYF
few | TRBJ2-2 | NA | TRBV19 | TGTGCCAGTAGTATTTCAGACACCGGGGAGCTGTTTTTT | CASSISDTGELFF
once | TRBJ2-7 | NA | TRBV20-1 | TGCAGTGCTAGAGATCCTTTCTCGATGTCTAGCCGAATCGACGAGCAGTACTTC | CSARDPFSMSSRIDEQYF
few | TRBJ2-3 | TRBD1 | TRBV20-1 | TGCAGTGCGCAATCCAGGACAGGAGTCATCGATACGCAGTATTTT | CSAQSRTGVIDTQYF
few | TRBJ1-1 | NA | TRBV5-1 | TGCGCCAGCAGCTTACAGGGAGGGAGCACTGAAGCTTTCTTT | CASSLQGGSTEAFF
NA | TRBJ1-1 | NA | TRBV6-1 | TGTGCCAGCAGTGAATTAGGGGGAAGTCCAGAAACTGAAGCTTTCTTT | CASSELGGSPETEAFF
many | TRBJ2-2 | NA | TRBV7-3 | TGTGCCAGCAGCTTTAGGGGGACGGACACCGGGGAGCTGTTTTTT | CASSFRGTDTGELFF
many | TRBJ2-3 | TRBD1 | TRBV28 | TGTGCCAGCAGCGGGACAGGGGATACGCAGTATTTT | CASSGTGDTQYF
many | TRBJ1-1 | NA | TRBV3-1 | TGTGCCAGCAGCCAAACAAGCGTTGTTTTCTTT | CASSQTSVVFF
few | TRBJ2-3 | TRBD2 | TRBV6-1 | TGTGCCACCTATAAAGCGGGGGGCACAGATACGCAGTATTTT | CATYKAGGTDTQYF
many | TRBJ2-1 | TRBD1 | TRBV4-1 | TGCGCCAGCAGCCAAATACAGGGGAACAATGAGCAGTTCTTC | CASSQIQGNNEQFF
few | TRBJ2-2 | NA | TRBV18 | TGTGCCAGCTCACCAATCGATTCCGGGGACACCGGGGAGCTGTTTTTT | CASSPIDSGDTGELFF
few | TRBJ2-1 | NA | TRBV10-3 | TGTGCCATCAGAGAACCGACGAGAAATGAGCAGTTCTTC | CAIREPTRNEQFF
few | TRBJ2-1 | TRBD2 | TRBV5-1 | TGCGCCAGCAGCTTGGTAGGTGGACTAGCGGACAATGAGCAGTTCTTC | CASSLVGGLADNEQFF
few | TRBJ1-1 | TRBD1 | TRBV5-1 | TGCGCCAGCAGCTTCGGGAGGACAGGGGTGAACACTGAAGCTTTCTTT | CASSFGRTGVNTEAFF
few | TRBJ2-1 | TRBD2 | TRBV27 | TGTGCCAGCAGTTGGGCGGGGGGCTCCAATGAGCAGTTCTTC | CASSWAGGSNEQFF
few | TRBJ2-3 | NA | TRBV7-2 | TGTGCCAGCAGCGCCGGGACACGAGATACGCAGTATTTT | CASSAGTRDTQYF
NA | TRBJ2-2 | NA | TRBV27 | TGTGCCACCCTTGGGGGACACACCGGGGAGCTGTTTTTT | CATLGGHTGELFF
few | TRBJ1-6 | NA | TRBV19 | TGTGCCAGTAGTGAACAGGGTGGTCCCCTCCACTTT | CASSEQGGPLHF
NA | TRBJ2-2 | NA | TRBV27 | TGTGCCAGCAGACGACAGCTTGGGGGCACCGGGGAGCTGTTTTTT | CASRRQLGGTGELFF
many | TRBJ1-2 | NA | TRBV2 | TGTGCCAGTGAACCTCCGGGCCACCTGGAGGGCTACACCTTC | CASEPPGHLEGYTF
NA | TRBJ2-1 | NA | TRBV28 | TGTGCCAGCAGTTTAAGGGGACACCAAGTTTACAATGAGCAGTTCTTC | CASSLRGHQVYNEQFF
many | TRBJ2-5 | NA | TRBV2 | TGTGCCAGCAGCCCCCAAGGAGACCAAGAGACCCAGTACTTC | CASSPQGDQETQYF
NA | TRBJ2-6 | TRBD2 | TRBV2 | TGTGCCAGCAATTACCTAGCGGAGAGGCCTGGGGCCAACGTCCTGACTTTC | CASNYLAERPGANVLTF
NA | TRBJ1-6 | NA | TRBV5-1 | TGCGCCAGCAGCTTGGCGTCACTGAATTCACCCCTCCACTTT | CASSLASLNSPLHF
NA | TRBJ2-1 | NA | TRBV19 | TGTGCCAGTAGTATTACAGGGTACGCCTACAATGAGCAGTTCTTC | CASSITGYAYNEQFF
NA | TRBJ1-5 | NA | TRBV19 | TGTGCCAGTAGTGCCGCAGCCGGGCCCCAGCATTTT | CASSAAAGPQHF
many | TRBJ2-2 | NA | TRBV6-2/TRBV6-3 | TGTGCCAGCAGTTACCTCACCGGGGAGCTGTTTTTT | CASSYLTGELFF
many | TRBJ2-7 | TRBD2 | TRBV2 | TGTGCCAGCAGCGTGAACCGGGACTACTACGAGCAGTACTTC | CASSVNRDYYEQYF
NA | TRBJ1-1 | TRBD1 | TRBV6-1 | TGTGCCAGCAGGACAGGGACGGCTGGGGAAGCTTTCTTT | CASRTGTAGEAFF
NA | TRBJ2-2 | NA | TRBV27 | TGTGCCAGCATGGTAGGGATGGGCACCGGGGAGCTGTTTTTT | CASMVGMGTGELFF
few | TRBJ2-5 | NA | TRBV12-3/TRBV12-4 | TGTGCCAGCAGGGAATCACGGGACATCCAAGAGACCCAGTACTTC | CASRESRDIQETQYF
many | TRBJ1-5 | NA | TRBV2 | TGTGCCAGCAGGGGCTTAGACGGAAACCCCCAGCATTTT | CASRGLDGNPQHF
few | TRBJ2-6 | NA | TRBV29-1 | TGCAGCGTTGAAGGGCCAGGGGCCAACGTCCTGACTTTC | CSVEGPGANVLTF
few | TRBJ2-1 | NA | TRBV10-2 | TGCGCCACGTTCAGGGAGAATGAGCAGTTCTTC | CATFRENEQFF
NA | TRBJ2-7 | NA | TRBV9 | TGTGCCAGCAGCAAGTCCGGGGACCACTCCTACGAGCAGTACTTC | CASSKSGDHSYEQYF
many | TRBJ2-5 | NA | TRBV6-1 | TGTGCCAGCAGTCCACAGTTGAAGGAGACCCAGTACTTC | CASSPQLKETQYF
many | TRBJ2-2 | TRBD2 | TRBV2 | TGTGCCAGCAAGACTAGCGGGGACCCGTGGGACACCGGGGAGCTGTTTTTT | CASKTSGDPWDTGELFF
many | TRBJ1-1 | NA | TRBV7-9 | TGTGCCAGCACCCCAACCCTGGGGATGAACACTGAAGCTTTCTTT | CASTPTLGMNTEAFF
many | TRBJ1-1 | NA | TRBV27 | TGTGCCAGCAGTATAACCCCGAAGAACACTGAAGCTTTCTTT | CASSITPKNTEAFF
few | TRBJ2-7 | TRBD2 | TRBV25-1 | TGTGCCAGCAGTGAATATCATGCAGGGGTAGGCGGGAGGGACCCAAACGAGCAGTACTTC | CASSEYHAGVGGRDPNEQYF
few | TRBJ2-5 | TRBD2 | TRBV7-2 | TGTGCCAGCAGCTGGGGGTTTGGCGGGGGATTGTACCAAGAGACCCAGTACTTC | CASSWGFGGGLYQETQYF
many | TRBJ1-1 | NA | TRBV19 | TGTGCCAGTAGTATTGGCTCCGGGCGGACTGAAGCTTTCTTT | CASSIGSGRTEAFF
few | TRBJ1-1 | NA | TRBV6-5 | TGTGCCAGCAGTTACTTGTCAGCCTCGAACACTGAAGCTTTCTTT | CASSYLSASNTEAFF
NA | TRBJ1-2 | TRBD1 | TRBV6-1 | TGTGCCAGCAGTGAAGCGGCAGGGGGGGGCTACACCTTC | CASSEAAGGGYTF
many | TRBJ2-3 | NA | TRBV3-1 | TGTGCCAGCAGCCAAGTTAGCGGCACAGATACGCAGTATTTT | CASSQVSGTDTQYF
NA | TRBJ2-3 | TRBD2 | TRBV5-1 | TGCGCCAGCATCCCTACTAGCGGGGGGACCACAGATACGCAGTATTTT | CASIPTSGGTTDTQYF
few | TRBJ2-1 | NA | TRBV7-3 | TGTGCCAGCAGCTTACGGTGGGGGATAGAGCAGTTCTTC | CASSLRWGIEQFF
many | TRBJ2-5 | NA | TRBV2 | TGTGCCAGCAGGGCCACTCGGAACCAAGAGACCCAGTACTTC | CASRATRNQETQYF
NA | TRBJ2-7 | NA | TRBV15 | TGTGCCACCAGCATCCGGGACACCACCTACGAGCAGTACTTC | CATSIRDTTYEQYF
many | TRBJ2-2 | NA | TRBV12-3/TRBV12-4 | TGTGCCAGCAGTTTAGCGTCCAGGGCAGGGGAGCTGTTTTTT | CASSLASRAGELFF
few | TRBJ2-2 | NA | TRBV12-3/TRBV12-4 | TGTGCCACCACGTTACAACAGGGAGCCACCGGGGAGCTGTTTTTT | CATTLQQGATGELFF
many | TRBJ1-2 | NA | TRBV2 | TGTGCCAGCAGTGCCTCCCGGGAAGGGCCCCTTGGTGGCTACACCTTC | CASSASREGPLGGYTF
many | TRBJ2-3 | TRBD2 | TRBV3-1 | TGTGCCAGCAGCCCGGGACTAGCGGGGCGTACAGATACGCAGTATTTT | CASSPGLAGRTDTQYF
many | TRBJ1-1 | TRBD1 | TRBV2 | TGTGCCAGCATTGGGTTACAGGGGAGGCTGAACACTGAAGCTTTCTTT | CASIGLQGRLNTEAFF
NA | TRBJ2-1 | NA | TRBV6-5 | TGTGCCAGCAGCCGGGCCCTCCCGGAGGAGCAGTTCTTC | CASSRALPEEQFF
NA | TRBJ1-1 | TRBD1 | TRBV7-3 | TGTGCCAGCAGCTTAAGGGGTCGGGACAGCTTCGAAGCTTTCTTT | CASSLRGRDSFEAFF
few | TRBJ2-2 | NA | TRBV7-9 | TGTGCCAGCAGCTTAAGAGGACGGAACACCGGGGAGCTGTTTTTT | CASSLRGRNTGELFF
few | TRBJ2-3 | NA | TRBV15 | TGTGCCACCAGCAGAGATGGACAGCTCTATACAGATACGCAGTATTTT | CATSRDGQLYTDTQYF